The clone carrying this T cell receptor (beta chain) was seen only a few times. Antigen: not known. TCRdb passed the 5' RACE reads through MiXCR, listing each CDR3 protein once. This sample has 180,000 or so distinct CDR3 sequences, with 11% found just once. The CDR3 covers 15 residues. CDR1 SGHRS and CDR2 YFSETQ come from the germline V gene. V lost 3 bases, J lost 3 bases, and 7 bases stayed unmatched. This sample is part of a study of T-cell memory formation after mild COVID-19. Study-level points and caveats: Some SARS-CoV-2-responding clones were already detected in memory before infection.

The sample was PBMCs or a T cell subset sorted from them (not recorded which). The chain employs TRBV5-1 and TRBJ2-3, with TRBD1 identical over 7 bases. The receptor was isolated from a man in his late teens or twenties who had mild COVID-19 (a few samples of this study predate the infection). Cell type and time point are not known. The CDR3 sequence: CASSWGTVQTDTQYF. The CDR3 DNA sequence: TGCGCCAGCAGCTGGGGGACAGTCCAAACAGATACGCAGTATTTT.